Below are 2 T cell receptor beta chains sequenced from a single sample in a study of blood T cells in healthy people across ages. A second PCR of 7 to 11 cycles used a sample-barcoded 5' primer and a J-beta primer mix. TCRdb called the 5' RACE reads again in MiXCR, with one record for every CDR3 protein. The sample gives hundreds of thousands of distinct CDR3 sequences, around 45% of which show up once; 15% to 25% is in the top ten. Sample: blood. The receptors derive from a man aged 60-69 years in good health.

V is TRBV29-1 and J is TRBJ1-2; 7 nucleotides agree with TRBD1. There are 11 residues in the CDR3. Looked up from germline, CDR1 is SQVTM and CDR2 is ANQGSEA. The trim removed 7 bases at V and 8 bases at J, leaving 7 bases unmatched. CDR3 amino acids: CSAQTGNGYTF. CDR3 in DNA: TGCAGCGCCCAGACAGGGAACGGCTACACCTTC. Complete variable domain (other parts from reference TRBV29-1 and TRBJ1-2): SAVISQKPSRDICQRGTSLTIQCQVDSQVTMMFWYRQQPGQSLTLIATANQGSEATYESGFVIDKFPISRPNLTFSTLTVSNMSPEDSSIYLCSAQTGNGYTFGSGTRLTVV.

The rearrangement joins TRBV20-1 to TRBJ2-3, with 13 bases matching TRBD2. Unmatched junction bases numbered 7, after V lost 6 bases and J lost 4 bases. Per the germline V gene, CDR1 is DFQATT and CDR2 is SNEGSKA (reference sequence). The CDR3 spans 15 residues. The CDR3 bases are TGCAGTGCCCCTGGACTAGCGGGGGTGGCAGATACGCAGTATTTT. It encodes CSAPGLAGVADTQYF.